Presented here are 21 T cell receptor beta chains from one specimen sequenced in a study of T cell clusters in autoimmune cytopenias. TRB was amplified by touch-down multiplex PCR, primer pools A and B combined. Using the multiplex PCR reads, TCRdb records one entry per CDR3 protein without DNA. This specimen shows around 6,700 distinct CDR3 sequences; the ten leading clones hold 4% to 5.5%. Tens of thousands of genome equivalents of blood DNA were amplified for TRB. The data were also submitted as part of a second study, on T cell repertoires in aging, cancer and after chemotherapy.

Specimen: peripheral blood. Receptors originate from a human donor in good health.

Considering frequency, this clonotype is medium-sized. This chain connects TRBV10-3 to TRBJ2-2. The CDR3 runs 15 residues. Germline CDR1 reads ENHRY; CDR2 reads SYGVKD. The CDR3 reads CAISESMAITGELFF.

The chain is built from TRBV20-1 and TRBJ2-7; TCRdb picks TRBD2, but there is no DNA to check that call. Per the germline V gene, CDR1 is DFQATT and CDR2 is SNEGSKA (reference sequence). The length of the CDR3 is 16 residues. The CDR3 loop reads CSASSSGLFLSYEQYF.

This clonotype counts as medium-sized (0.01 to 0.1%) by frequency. This CDR3 is CASSPVAGQGSSGANVLTF. This chain connects TRBV18 to TRBJ2-6; TCRdb calls TRBD1, which cannot be checked without DNA. Germline V gene lookup returns CDR1 KGHSH and CDR2 LQKENI. The CDR3 has 19 amino acids. Supplemented by reference TRBV18 and TRBJ2-6, the full variable domain reads NAGVMQNPRHLVRRRGQEARLRCSPMKGHSHVYWYRQLPEEGLKFMVYLQKENIIDESGMPKERFSAEFPKEGPSILRIQQVVRGDSAAYFCASSPVAGQGSSGANVLTFGAGSRLTVL.

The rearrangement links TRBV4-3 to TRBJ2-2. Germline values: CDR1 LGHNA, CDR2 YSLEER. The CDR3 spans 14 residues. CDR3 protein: CASSPSGNTGELFF.

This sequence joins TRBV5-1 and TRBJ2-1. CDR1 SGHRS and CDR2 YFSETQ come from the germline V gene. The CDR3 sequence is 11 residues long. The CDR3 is CASSLADEQFF.

CDR3 sequence: CASSSRDIRATNEKLFF. The rearrangement links TRBV19 to TRBJ1-4; the TCRdb call, TRBD1, lacks DNA for checking. This CDR3 spans 17 amino acids. Germline V gives CDR1 LNHDA, CDR2 SQIVND (reference sequence).

The CDR3 spells CASASGQGNYEQYF. The rearrangement joins TRBV28 to TRBJ2-7; there is no DNA to check the TCRdb D call of TRBD1. Germline V CDR1 and CDR2: MDHEN, SYDVKM. The CDR3 sequence is 14 residues long.

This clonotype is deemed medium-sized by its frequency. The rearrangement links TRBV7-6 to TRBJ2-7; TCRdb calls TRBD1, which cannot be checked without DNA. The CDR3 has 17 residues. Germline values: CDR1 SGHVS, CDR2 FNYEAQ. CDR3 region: CASSLASTGGSSYEQYF.

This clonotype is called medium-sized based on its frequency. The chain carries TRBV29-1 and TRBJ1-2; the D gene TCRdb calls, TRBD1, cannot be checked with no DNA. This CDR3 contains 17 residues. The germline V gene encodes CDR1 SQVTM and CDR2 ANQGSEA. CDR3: CSVDRERGDRGGYGYTF.

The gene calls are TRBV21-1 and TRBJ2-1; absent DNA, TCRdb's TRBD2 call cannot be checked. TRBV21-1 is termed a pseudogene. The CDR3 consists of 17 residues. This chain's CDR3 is CASSKARREVGIDEQFF.

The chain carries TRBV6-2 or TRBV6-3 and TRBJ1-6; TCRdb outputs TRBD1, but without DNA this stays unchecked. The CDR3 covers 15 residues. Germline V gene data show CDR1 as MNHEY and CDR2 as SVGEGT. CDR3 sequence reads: CASTRLQGARSPLHF.

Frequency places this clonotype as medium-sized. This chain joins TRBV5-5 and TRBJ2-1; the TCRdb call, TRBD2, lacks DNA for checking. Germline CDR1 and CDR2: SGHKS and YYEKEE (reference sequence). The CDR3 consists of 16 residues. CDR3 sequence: CASSLGQGSSYNEQFF.

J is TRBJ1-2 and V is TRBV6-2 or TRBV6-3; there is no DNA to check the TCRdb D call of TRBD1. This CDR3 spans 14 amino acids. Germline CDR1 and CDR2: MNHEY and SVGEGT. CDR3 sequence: CASSRLDRGGGYTF.

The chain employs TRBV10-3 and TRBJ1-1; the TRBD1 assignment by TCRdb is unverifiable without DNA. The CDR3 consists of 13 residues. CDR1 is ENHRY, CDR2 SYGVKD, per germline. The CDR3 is CAISAGTSTEAFF.

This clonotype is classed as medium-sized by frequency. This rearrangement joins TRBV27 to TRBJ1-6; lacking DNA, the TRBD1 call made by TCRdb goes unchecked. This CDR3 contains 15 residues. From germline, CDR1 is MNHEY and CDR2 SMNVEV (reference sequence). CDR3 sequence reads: CASSVTGRYNSPLHF.

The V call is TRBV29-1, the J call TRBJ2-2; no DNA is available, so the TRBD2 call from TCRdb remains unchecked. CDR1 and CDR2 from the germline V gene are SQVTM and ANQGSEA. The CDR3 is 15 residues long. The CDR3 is CSVERGSGAAGELFF.

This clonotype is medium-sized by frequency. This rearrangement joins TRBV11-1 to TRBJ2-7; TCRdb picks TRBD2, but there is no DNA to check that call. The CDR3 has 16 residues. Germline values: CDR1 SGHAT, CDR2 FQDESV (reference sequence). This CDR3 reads CASSLGTSGRVYEQYF.

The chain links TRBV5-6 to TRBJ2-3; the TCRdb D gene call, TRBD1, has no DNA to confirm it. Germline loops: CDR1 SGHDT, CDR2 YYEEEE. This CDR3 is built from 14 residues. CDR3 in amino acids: CASSWGQESDTQYF.

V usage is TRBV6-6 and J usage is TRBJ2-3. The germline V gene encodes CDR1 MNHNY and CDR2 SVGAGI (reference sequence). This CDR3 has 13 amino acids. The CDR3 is CASSYSGADTQYF.

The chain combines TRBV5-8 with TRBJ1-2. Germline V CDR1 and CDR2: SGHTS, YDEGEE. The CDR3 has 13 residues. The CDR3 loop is CASSLARDYGYTF.

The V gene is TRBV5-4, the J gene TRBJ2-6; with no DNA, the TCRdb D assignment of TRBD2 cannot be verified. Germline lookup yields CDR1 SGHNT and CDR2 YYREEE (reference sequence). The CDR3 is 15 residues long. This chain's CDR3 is CASSLGQGRANVLTF.